The entry below describes one T cell receptor beta chain. This sample is drawn from a study of OX40 agonist ivuxolimab in advanced cancers. Study-wide context: Patients in the trial were receiving intravenous ivuxolimab every 2 weeks, at doses of 0.01 to 10 mg/kg. Prior checkpoint blockade (anti-PD-1, anti-PD-L1 or anti-CTLA-4) was permitted; 40% had it.

Generated by immunoSEQ multiplex PCR, the TCRdb table keeps only in-frame clones and is missing some. This sample has about 110,000 clones, with around 90% found just once. Germline V gene lookup returns CDR1 MNHEY and CDR2 SVGAGI. The CDR3 totals 15 residues. V was clipped by 2 bases and J by 4 bases, with 14 bases between them. The sampling schedule covered blood at baseline, cycle 4 day 1, and cycle 7 day 1. The specimen was CD4+ or CD8+ T cells sorted from blood, collected in a trial of the OX40 agonist ivuxolimab. V is TRBV6-5 and J is TRBJ2-5; D gene ambiguous. This sequence was found in an adult with an advanced solid tumor such as melanoma, head and neck, liver or kidney cancer. This CDR3 reads CASSYASNPLETQYF. DNA for the CDR3: TGTGCCAGCAGTTACGCTTCTAACCCGTTAGAGACCCAGTACTTC.